The T cell receptor beta chain described here comes from a study of a mutant IDH1 vaccine in newly diagnosed glioma. Overall study context: Every participant had undergone radiotherapy, temozolomide, or both before, and most underwent both.

This clone was recorded once. Sequenced by immunoSEQ multiplex PCR; TCRdb stores in-frame clones only, minus some. The repertoire consists of approximately 54,000 clones, with more than 80% occurring once and the leading ten covering roughly 18%. Time point indicated: baseline, week 1 (first vaccination visit). The treatment here: pre-vaccination baseline after standard-of-care therapy. The CDR3 runs 16 residues. Germline CDR1 is LGHNA and CDR2 is YSLEER. V dropped 4 bases and J dropped 3 bases, with 16 bases sitting between them. The sequence came from a young man with glioma. The chain joins TRBV4-3 to TRBJ1-3; unclear D gene. Sample: PBMCs, taken from a glioma patient treated with radiotherapy, temozolomide or both. CDR3 sequence: CASSPTNTQVGNTIYF. Here the CDR3 DNA reads TGCGCCAGCAGCCCCACGAATACGCAGGTTGGAAACACCATATATTTT.